This T cell receptor (beta chain) was retrieved from a study of T-cell memory formation after mild COVID-19. The overall study: Each donor largely had its own TCR clusters.

TCRdb fed the 5' RACE reads into MiXCR, producing one record per CDR3 protein. The sample has under 200,000 distinct CDR3 sequences; 11% are singletons. This clonotype has more than one count but fewer than ten. Its antigen is as yet unknown. V lost 5 bases to trimming and J lost 3 bases; unmatched junction nucleotides: 9. Germline V gene lookup returns CDR1 SGHVS and CDR2 FNYEAQ. This CDR3 region has 16 residues. The study's findings and limits: Mostly located in CM and EM were contracting CD4+ clones, with contracting CD8+ clones located in EMRA.

Sequenced input: PBMCs or a T cell subset sorted from them (not recorded which). The source of this sequence is a young man who had mild COVID-19 (a few samples of this study predate the infection). Cell type and time point are not known. The chain carries TRBV7-6 and TRBJ1-4, with TRBD1 matching 7 bases. The CDR3 nucleotides are TGTGCCAGCAGCCTAGGATCCGGGACAGCTAATGAAAAACTGTTTTTT. This encodes CASSLGSGTANEKLFF.